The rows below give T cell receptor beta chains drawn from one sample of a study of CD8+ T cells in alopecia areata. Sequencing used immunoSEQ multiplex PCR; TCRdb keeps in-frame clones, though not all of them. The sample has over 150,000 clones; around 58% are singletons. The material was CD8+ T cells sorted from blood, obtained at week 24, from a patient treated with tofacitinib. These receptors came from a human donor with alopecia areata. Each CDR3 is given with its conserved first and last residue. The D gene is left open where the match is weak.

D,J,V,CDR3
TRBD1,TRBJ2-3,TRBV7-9,CASSPSGGPDTQYF
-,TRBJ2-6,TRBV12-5,CASGLKTGTSGANVLTF
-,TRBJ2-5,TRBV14,CASSPVDLKTQYF
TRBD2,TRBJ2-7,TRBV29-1,CSVARGGLEQYF
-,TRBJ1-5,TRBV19,CATRYGTDYSNQPQHF
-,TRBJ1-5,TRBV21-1,CASSRDEPQHF
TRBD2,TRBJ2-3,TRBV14,CASSQVGGTTDTQYF
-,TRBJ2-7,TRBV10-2,CASSVRDRTYEQYF
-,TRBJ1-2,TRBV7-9,CASSLLEANYGYTF
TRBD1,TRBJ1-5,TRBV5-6,CASSLTGTGVNFHDQPQHF
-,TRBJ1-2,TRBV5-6,CASSQTRARNELDGYTF
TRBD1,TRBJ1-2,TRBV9,CASSVVGQVRPYGYTF
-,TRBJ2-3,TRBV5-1,CASSLNGDTQYF
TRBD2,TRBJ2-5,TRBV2,CASRTSGGQETQYF
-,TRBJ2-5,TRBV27,CASSLRPGRETQYF
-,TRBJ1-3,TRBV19,CASRAPEYTIYF
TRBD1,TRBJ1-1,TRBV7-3,CASSPGGVNTEAFF
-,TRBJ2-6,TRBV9,CASSVGGNSGANVLTF
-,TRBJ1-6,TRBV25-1,CASSEGLGDWFDSPLHF
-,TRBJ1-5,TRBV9,CASSVGRGSNQPQHF
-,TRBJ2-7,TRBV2,CAISKREQYF
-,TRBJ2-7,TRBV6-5,CASSYRVGYEQYF
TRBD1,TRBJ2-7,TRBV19,CASSSRGTGAPSYEQYF
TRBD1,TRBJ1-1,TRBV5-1,CASSLARTGNMNTEAFF
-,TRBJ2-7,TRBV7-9,CASRLDSYEQYF
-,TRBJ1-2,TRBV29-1,CSVDRGDYGYTF
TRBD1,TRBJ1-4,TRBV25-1,CASSETGGDEKLFF
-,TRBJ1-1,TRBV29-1,CSVEGLDSYTEAFF
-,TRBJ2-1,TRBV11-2,CASSFGDNEQFF
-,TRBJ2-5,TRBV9,CASSVEASVGTQYF
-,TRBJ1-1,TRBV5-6,CASGAGNTEAFF
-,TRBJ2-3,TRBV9,CASSVALGSVDTQYF
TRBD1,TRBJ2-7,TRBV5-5,CASSLVQGDYEQYF
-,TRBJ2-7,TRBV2,CASFGAGSSYEQYF
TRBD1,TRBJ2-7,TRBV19,CASSASLGQVHEQYF
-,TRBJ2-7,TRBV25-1,CASNRGIYEQYF
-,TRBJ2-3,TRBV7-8,CASNRENTDTQYF
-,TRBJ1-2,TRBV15,CATRTANYGYTF
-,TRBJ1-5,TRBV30,CAWSVRHGGNQPQHF
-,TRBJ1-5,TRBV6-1,CASSEGTHSNQPQHF
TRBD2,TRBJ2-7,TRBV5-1,CASSLAGGSAEQYF
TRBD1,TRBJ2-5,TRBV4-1,CASSQERTGITETQYF
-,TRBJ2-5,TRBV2,CASSDSGFGGMETQYF
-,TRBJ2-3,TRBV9,CASSVDSTQYF
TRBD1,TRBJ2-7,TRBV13,CASSSLTGFGYEQYF
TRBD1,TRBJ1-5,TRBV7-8,CASSPRTGPSSNQPQHF
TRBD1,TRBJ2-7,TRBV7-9,CASSDAIGDRGIEQYF
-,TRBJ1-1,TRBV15,CATSRVLATEAFF
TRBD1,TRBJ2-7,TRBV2,CASSLGTGWEQYF
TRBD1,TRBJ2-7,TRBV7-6,CASSPGQGGELYEQYF
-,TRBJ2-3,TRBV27,CASSPRDTQYF
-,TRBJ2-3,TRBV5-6,CASSLEFTTQYF
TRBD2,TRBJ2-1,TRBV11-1,CASSLEAGGYNEQFF
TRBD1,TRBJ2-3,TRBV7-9,CASSLLQGEDTQYF